This entry lists 19 T cell receptor beta chains sequenced from one sample in a study of blood T cell repertoires in COVID-19. Produced via immunoSEQ multiplex PCR; TCRdb's table is partial and in-frame only. The sample has a few hundred thousand clones, around 89% seen once. Sequenced: peripheral blood. These receptors all come from a woman between 35 and 50 years old who had recovered from COVID-19.

The V gene is TRBV6-1, the J gene TRBJ1-2; tentatively, D is TRBD1 (6 bases). Trimming removed 3 bases from V and 4 bases from J, with 12 bases in between. This CDR3 has 14 amino acids. CDR1 and CDR2 (germline): MNHNS, SASEGT. Here the CDR3 reads CASSEGRGAYGYTF. For the CDR3, the DNA is TGTGCCAGCAGTGAGGGCCGGGGGGCCTATGGCTACACCTTC.

The chain is built from TRBV4-1 and TRBJ1-1; D is perhaps TRBD1 (5 bases). V was cut by 3 bases and J by 4 bases, with 15 bases left in between. Germline CDR1 reads MGHRA; CDR2 reads YSYEKL. This CDR3 contains 15 residues. CDR3 sequence reads: CASSQPGARGTEAFF. Written as DNA, the CDR3 is TGCGCCAGCAGCCAGCCCGGGGCGCGGGGCACTGAAGCTTTCTTT.

V usage is TRBV7-9 and J usage is TRBJ1-3, with D tentatively TRBD1 (5 bases). Germline CDR1 is SEHNR and CDR2 is FQNEAQ (reference sequence). V lost 5 bases, J lost 3 bases, and 11 bases lay in between. This CDR3 comprises 14 residues. CDR3 amino acids: CASSPGGFGNTIYF. The CDR3 DNA is TGTGCCAGCAGCCCGGGGGGTTTTGGAAACACCATATATTTT.

The chain combines TRBV7-2 with TRBJ1-5, with D perhaps matching TRBD1 (5 bases). In germline, CDR1 is SGHTA, CDR2 FQGNSA. V dropped 5 bases and J dropped 6 bases, with 11 bases sitting between them. This CDR3 has 13 amino acids. The CDR3 DNA follows: TGTGCCAGCAGCCCCCGCGGGGGTCAGCCCCAGCATTTT. As protein: CASSPRGGQPQHF.

The V gene is TRBV19, the J gene TRBJ1-5, with D perhaps matching TRBD1 (5 bases). The CDR3 has 16 residues. V lost 8 bases and J 0 bases, leaving 17 bases between the germline ends. The V gene's germline CDR1 is LNHDA and CDR2 SQIVND (reference sequence). This CDR3 reads CASVTDGGYSNQPQHF. In DNA, the CDR3 is TGTGCCAGTGTAACGGACGGGGGTTATAGCAATCAGCCCCAGCATTTT.

J is TRBJ2-7 and V is TRBV7-8, with 10 bases that match TRBD2. After removal of 0 bases from V and 6 bases from J, the junction contained 8 bases not matched to a gene. Germline lookup yields CDR1 SGHVS and CDR2 FQNEAQ. The CDR3 runs 16 residues. CDR3 nucleotides: TGTGCCAGCAGCTTAGCGGGAGCGGGAGGGTACGGCGAGCAGTACGTC. The encoded protein is CASSLAGAGGYGEQYV.

This rearrangement joins TRBV4-3 to TRBJ1-4; 9 nucleotides line up with TRBD1. The CDR3 loop spans 15 amino acids. The V segment lost 4 bases and the J segment 7 bases; nucleotides outside the gene matches: 7. CDR1 is LGHNA and CDR2 is YSLEER in the germline V gene. CDR3 in DNA: TGCGCCAGCAGCCCAACGCCGGGACAGGGTGAAAAACTGTTTTTT. It encodes CASSPTPGQGEKLFF.

The chain has TRBV30 and TRBJ1-2; 11 nucleotides agree with TRBD1. Trimming cost V 3 bases and J 4 bases; bases outside gene matches: 7. The CDR3 sequence is 15 residues long. Germline V lookup: CDR1 GTSNPN, CDR2 SVGIG (reference sequence). CDR3 in DNA: TGTGCCTGGAGCACCGGGACAGGGGGTGGCTATGGCTACACCTTC. Its translation: CAWSTGTGGGYGYTF.

The rearrangement uses TRBV11-3 and TRBJ2-2; 8 bases match TRBD2. The CDR3 totals 14 residues. J was trimmed by 7 bases and V by 5 bases; bases with no gene match: 6. The germline V gene encodes CDR1 SGHNT and CDR2 YENEEA. The CDR3 loop is CASSTGGGLGELFF. CDR3 coding DNA: TGTGCCAGCAGCACCGGGGGGGGCCTCGGGGAGCTGTTTTTT.

The chain joins TRBV11-2 to TRBJ2-7; D unresolved. Germline V gene sequence: CDR1 SGHAT, CDR2 FQNNGV. Trimming pared 6 bases from V and 0 bases from J, leaving 12 bases between. CDR3 length: 14 amino acids. CDR3 nucleotides: TGTGCCAGCAGTCCAGGCGTGAGCTCCTACGAGCAGTACGTC. Translation: CASSPGVSSYEQYV.

The gene calls are TRBV4-2 and TRBJ2-7; a weak D match, TRBD2 (7 bases). The germline V and J ends were trimmed by 0 bases and 9 bases, with 12 bases remaining between them. The CDR3 spans 13 residues. The V gene's germline CDR1 is LGHNA and CDR2 YNFKEQ. DNA of the CDR3: TGTGCCAGCAGCCAAGATAGGAGGGGGGGGCAGTACTTC. Its protein is CASSQDRRGGQYF.

The gene calls are TRBV7-2 and TRBJ2-2; 12 nucleotides line up with TRBD2. Germline CDR1 is SGHTA and CDR2 is FQGNSA. The CDR3 covers 17 residues. The V segment lost 7 bases and the J segment 7 bases; nucleotides outside the gene matches: 13. CDR3 loop: CASTPPLAGGRGGELFF. In DNA form, the CDR3 reads TGTGCCAGCACCCCCCCACTAGCGGGAGGCCGAGGCGGGGAGCTGTTTTTT.

The V call is TRBV5-4, the J call TRBJ2-5, with TRBD1 identical over 9 bases. J lost 5 bases, V lost 6 bases, and 5 bases had no gene match. The CDR3 is 13 amino acids. CDR1 is SGHNT and CDR2 is YYREEE in the germline V gene (reference sequence). CDR3 loop: CASNRQGGETQYF. The CDR3 DNA follows: TGTGCCAGCAACAGACAGGGGGGGGAGACCCAGTACTTC.

This rearrangement joins TRBV3-1 (or the pseudogene TRBV3-2) to TRBJ1-5, with 7 nucleotides matching TRBD1. Germline V gene data show CDR1 as LGHDT and CDR2 as YNNKEL (reference sequence). The length of the CDR3 is 15 residues. V was clipped by 0 bases and J by 6 bases; unmatched bases: 5. This CDR3 is CASSQEGGRGQPQHF. The DNA of the CDR3 is TGTGCCAGCAGCCAAGAAGGGGGCAGGGGTCAGCCCCAGCATTTT.

The rearrangement links TRBV7-2 to TRBJ2-5; 13 bases align to TRBD2. V dropped 4 bases and J dropped 5; count of bases not matched to a gene: 4. From germline, CDR1 is SGHTA and CDR2 FQGNSA. The CDR3 spans 15 residues. The CDR3 reads CASSYRTSGSETQYF. In nucleotides, the CDR3 is TGTGCCAGCAGCTACCGGACTAGCGGGAGTGAGACCCAGTACTTC.

V gene TRBV5-4 combines with J gene TRBJ2-1; 7 bases are shared with TRBD2. Germline V gives CDR1 SGHNT, CDR2 YYREEE (reference sequence). After removal of 6 bases from V and 3 bases from J, the junction contained 3 bases not matched to a gene. CDR3 length equals 13 residues. The CDR3 spells CASTQRGYNEQFF. The DNA for the CDR3 is TGTGCCAGCACCCAGCGGGGCTACAATGAGCAGTTCTTC. The complete variable domain, with remaining parts taken from reference TRBV5-4 and TRBJ2-1, reads ETGVTQSPTHLIKTRGQQVTLRCSSQSGHNTVSWYQQALGQGPQFIFQYYREEENGRGNFPPRFSGLQFPNYSSELNVNALELDDSALYLCASTQRGYNEQFFGPGTRLTVL.

The chain links TRBV30 to TRBJ1-5; possibly TRBD1 for D (6 bases). The germline V gene encodes CDR1 GTSNPN and CDR2 SVGIG (reference sequence). The ends were cut back, 2 bases at V and 0 bases at J, with 8 bases in the middle. This CDR3 has 14 residues. The CDR3 coding sequence is TGTGCCTGGAGTACGGGACATAGCAATCAGCCCCAGCATTTT. The encoded protein is CAWSTGHSNQPQHF.

The J gene is TRBJ2-7, the V gene TRBV6-1, with 7 bases matching TRBD1. The CDR3 runs 14 residues. Unmatched junction bases numbered 4, after V lost 3 bases and J lost 2 bases. Germline CDR1 MNHNS, CDR2 SASEGT. The CDR3 region is CASSEWGQTYEQYF. DNA for the CDR3: TGTGCCAGCAGTGAGTGGGGACAGACCTACGAGCAGTACTTC.

This clone was observed a handful of times. Additional DNA sequences in this sample encode the identical CDR3. CDR3 nucleotide sequence: TGTGCCAGCAGCTCCAATCAAGAGACCCAGTACTTC. Residues: CASSSNQETQYF. The chain uses TRBV11-3 and TRBJ2-5; D ambiguous. Germline assignment: CDR1 SGHNT and CDR2 YENEEA. The V end was cut by 4 bases, the J end by 2 bases, with 5 bases between. The CDR3 totals 12 residues.